This entry is about one TCR beta chain. The antigen is unknown. Under 3 months in duration, the ophthalmopathy in affected donors had moderate-to-severe activity, CAS ≥3 and NOSPECS ≥4. This entry comes from a study of Graves' ophthalmopathy and Graves' hyperthyroidism. Study-level findings and limits: Blood shared most expanded thyroid clonotypes above 0.001 frequency.

This CDR3 spans 13 amino acids. V was shortened by 5 bases and J by 8 bases, with 15 bases between the two germline ends. Amplified TCR beta CDR3 regions were obtained using RNA transcripts as template. The workflow started with a first-round RT-PCR run with HTBI primers and then moved on to a second-round multiplex PCR. TCRdb reanalysed the multiplex PCR reads using MiXCR and keeps one entry per CDR3 protein. The sample shows a few hundred thousand distinct CDR3 sequences, 17% of them seen only once. The sequenced sample was peripheral blood. The chain has TRBV12-3 or TRBV12-4 and TRBJ1-2; D is undetermined. The TCR comes from an adult man with Graves' ophthalmopathy. In DNA form, the CDR3 reads TGTGCCAGCAGTGGAGGCGCGGGTGGGGGCTACACCTTC. Its protein is CASSGGAGGGYTF.